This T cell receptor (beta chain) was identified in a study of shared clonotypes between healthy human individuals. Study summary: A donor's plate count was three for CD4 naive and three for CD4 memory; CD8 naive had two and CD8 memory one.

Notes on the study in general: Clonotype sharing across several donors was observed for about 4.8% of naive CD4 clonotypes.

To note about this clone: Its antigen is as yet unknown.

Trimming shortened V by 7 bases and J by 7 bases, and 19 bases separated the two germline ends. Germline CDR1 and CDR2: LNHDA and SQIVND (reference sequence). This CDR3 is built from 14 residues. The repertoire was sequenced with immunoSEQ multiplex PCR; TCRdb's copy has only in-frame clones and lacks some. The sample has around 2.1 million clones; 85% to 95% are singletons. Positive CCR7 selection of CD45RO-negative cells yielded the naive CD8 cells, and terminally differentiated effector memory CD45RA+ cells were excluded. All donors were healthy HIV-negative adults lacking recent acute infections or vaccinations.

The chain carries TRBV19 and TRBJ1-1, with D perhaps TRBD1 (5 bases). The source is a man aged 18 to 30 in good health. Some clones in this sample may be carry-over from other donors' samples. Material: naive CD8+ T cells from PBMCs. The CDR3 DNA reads TGTGCCAGTACCACTACGAGGGACCGGTATGAAGCTTTCTTT. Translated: CASTTTRDRYEAFF.